Listed here are 27 T cell receptor beta chains from one sample, sequenced in a study of OX40 agonist ivuxolimab in advanced cancers. Using immunoSEQ multiplex PCR, the repertoire was profiled, and TCRdb retains in-frame clones only, with some absent. The sample carries tens of thousands of clones, more than 70% recorded once. Sequenced material: CD4+ or CD8+ T cells sorted from blood, taken in a trial of the OX40 agonist ivuxolimab. All receptors come from an adult with an advanced solid tumor such as melanoma, head and neck, liver or kidney cancer.

The rearrangement uses TRBV6-5 and TRBJ1-2; 7 bases are shared with TRBD1. Germline CDR1 MNHEY, CDR2 SVGAGI. Germline trimming cut 4 bases from V and 3 bases from J; bases unmatched to any gene: 5. CDR3 length: 14 residues. CDR3 bases: TGTGCCAGCAGTTCGCAGGGACAGTACTATGGCTACACCTTC. Encoded protein: CASSSQGQYYGYTF.

The V and J genes are TRBV6-1 and TRBJ2-7; no firm D call. This CDR3 contains 11 residues. V shed 8 bases and J shed 5 bases, with 10 bases lying between them. The germline gives CDR1 MNHNS, CDR2 SASEGT. The CDR3 protein is CASVAFDEQYF. The CDR3 bases are TGTGCCAGCGTTGCCTTCGACGAGCAGTACTTC.

The rearrangement links TRBV19 to TRBJ2-1; TRBD2 is a possible D gene (5 bases). CDR1 and CDR2 from the germline V gene are LNHDA and SQIVND (reference sequence). V was shortened by 5 bases and J by 9 bases, with 11 bases between the two germline ends. The CDR3 totals 12 residues. As DNA, the CDR3 is TGTGCCAGTAGTCCCCGGGGTGGTGAGCAGTTCTTC. Amino acid sequence: CASSPRGGEQFF.

The CDR3 DNA sequence: TGTGCCAGCAGTGTCGGGGGGGCTGGGGATACGCAGTATTTT. Translated, it gives CASSVGGAGDTQYF. The rearrangement uses TRBV2 and TRBJ2-3; 8 bases match TRBD2. V gave up 4 bases and J gave up 6 bases; unmatched junction bases: 6. Germline V gives CDR1 SNHLY, CDR2 FYNNEI. The CDR3 has 14 amino acids.

J is TRBJ2-1 and V is TRBV5-1, with no clear D. The V end was cut by 1 base, the J end by 3 bases, with 11 bases between. This CDR3 spans 15 amino acids. Germline loops: CDR1 SGHRS, CDR2 YFSETQ. The CDR3 region has the DNA TGCGCCAGCAGCTTGCTACCGACCGGCTACAATGAGCAGTTCTTC. Its translation is CASSLLPTGYNEQFF.

This chain links TRBV4-1 with TRBJ1-6; the match to TRBD1 covers 9 bases. J lost 9 bases, V lost 2 bases, and 5 bases had no gene match. The CDR3 consists of 15 residues. CDR1 MGHRA and CDR2 YSYEKL come from the germline V gene. This CDR3 is CASSQFGQGISPLHF. CDR3 DNA: TGCGCCAGCAGCCAATTTGGACAGGGGATTTCACCCCTCCACTTT.

The J gene is TRBJ1-2, the V gene TRBV5-4; the match to TRBD1 covers 8 bases. CDR1 SGHNT and CDR2 YYREEE come from the germline V gene (reference sequence). V gave up 0 bases and J gave up 6 bases; unmatched junction bases: 7. The CDR3 is 15 residues long. CDR3 sequence reads: CASSLAESGGHGYTF. DNA for the CDR3: TGTGCCAGCAGCTTGGCGGAGTCAGGGGGCCATGGCTACACCTTC.

The CDR3 reads CASSLALALETQYF. As DNA, the CDR3 is TGTGCCAGCAGCTTGGCCTTAGCGCTCGAGACCCAGTACTTC. The rearrangement joins TRBV5-4 to TRBJ2-5; TRBD2 might be the D (5 bases). V shed 0 bases and J shed 5 bases, with 11 bases lying between them. The CDR3 sequence is 14 residues long. The germline V gene encodes CDR1 SGHNT and CDR2 YYREEE (reference sequence).

The chain combines TRBV19 with TRBJ1-2; D perhaps matches TRBD1 (6 bases). With 3 bases removed from V and 4 bases from J, the gap between germline ends came to 12 bases. Per the germline V gene, CDR1 is LNHDA and CDR2 is SQIVND (reference sequence). The CDR3 is made up of 14 amino acids. CDR3 DNA: TGTGCCAGTAGTATCGACAGGTGGAGCTATGGCTACACCTTC. Translated: CASSIDRWSYGYTF.

This chain uses TRBV11-3 with TRBJ1-1; no clear D. The CDR3 spans 13 residues. Germline V gene data show CDR1 as SGHNT and CDR2 as YENEEA. Trimming stripped 8 bases from V and 4 bases from J, with 14 bases between. In DNA, the CDR3 is TGTGCCAGCGGCAAAAATCCTTTCACTGAAGCTTTCTTT. Translated, it gives CASGKNPFTEAFF.

The chain links TRBV7-9 to TRBJ1-2; 8 positions agree with TRBD1. Germline loops: CDR1 SEHNR, CDR2 FQNEAQ (reference sequence). The junction had 7 bases not matched to a gene; V was cut back by 5 bases and J by 5 bases. The CDR3 runs 14 residues. CDR3 loop: CASSRGQAAYGYTF. CDR3 nucleotides: TGTGCCAGCAGCCGGGGACAGGCGGCGTATGGCTACACCTTC.

This chain uses TRBV15 with TRBJ2-1, with TRBD1 matching over 8 bases. The J segment lost 4 bases and the V segment lost 0 bases, leaving 8 bases of the junction unmatched. The CDR3 length is 17 residues. Germline CDR1 LNHNV, CDR2 YYDKDF (reference sequence). In DNA form, the CDR3 reads TGTGCCACCAGCAGAGATTACGCAGGGGGCCCTTACAATGAGCAGTTCTTC. Translating it yields CATSRDYAGGPYNEQFF.

The chain recombines TRBV19 with TRBJ1-1; 11 nucleotides line up with TRBD1. From germline, CDR1 is LNHDA and CDR2 SQIVND (reference sequence). The CDR3 extends over 16 amino acids. Unmatched junction bases numbered 8, after V lost 4 bases and J lost 4 bases. CDR3 sequence: CASSKGQGASGTEAFF. For the CDR3, the DNA is TGTGCCAGTAGTAAAGGACAGGGGGCAAGTGGCACTGAAGCTTTCTTT.

The rearrangement joins TRBV4-1 to TRBJ1-6; 10 bases align to TRBD1. CDR1 and CDR2 from the germline V gene are MGHRA and YSYEKL. The CDR3 runs to 15 residues. The junction had 5 bases not matched to a gene; V was cut back by 5 bases and J by 7 bases. The CDR3 DNA follows: TGCGCCAGCAGCGGGTGGGGACAGGGGAATTCACCCCTCCACTTT. Translating gives CASSGWGQGNSPLHF.

The chain joins TRBV10-1 to TRBJ2-2; TRBD2 matches at 9 bases. The CDR3 is 15 residues long. The V gene's germline CDR1 is WNHNN and CDR2 SYGVQD (reference sequence). Trimming cost V 2 bases and J 7 bases; bases outside gene matches: 5. The CDR3 protein is CASSEGLASGGELFF. The DNA of the CDR3 is TGCGCCAGCAGTGAGGGACTAGCGTCGGGCGGGGAGCTGTTTTTT.

The genes are TRBV7-9 and TRBJ1-1; 10 bases line up with TRBD1. In germline, CDR1 is SEHNR, CDR2 FQNEAQ (reference sequence). This CDR3 spans 13 amino acids. V was pared by 5 bases and J by 4 bases, with 1 base of the junction left unmatched. The CDR3 is CASSRDRGTEAFF. The CDR3 DNA reads TGTGCCAGCAGCCGGGACAGGGGCACTGAAGCTTTCTTT. The complete variable domain, with remaining parts taken from reference TRBV7-9 and TRBJ1-1, reads DTGVSQNPRHKITKRGQNVTFRCDPISEHNRLYWYRQTLGQGPEFLTYFQNEAQLEKSRLLSDRFSAERPKGSFSTLEIQRTEQGDSAMYLCASSRDRGTEAFFGQGTRLTVV.

The J gene is TRBJ1-2, the V gene TRBV7-9; weak D call: TRBD1 (5 bases). Germline values: CDR1 SEHNR, CDR2 FQNEAQ (reference sequence). V was clipped by 4 bases and J by 14 bases, with 14 bases between them. This CDR3 is 11 amino acids long. CDR3 sequence: CASSSWSGPTF. The CDR3, as DNA: TGTGCCAGCAGCTCTTGGTCGGGACCGACCTTC.

The chain links TRBV7-2 to TRBJ2-3; 7 bases are a match to TRBD1. V gave up 3 bases and J gave up 7 bases; unmatched junction bases: 10. The CDR3 totals 15 residues. Germline V gene sequence: CDR1 SGHTA, CDR2 FQGNSA. The CDR3 region is CASSFDRAFTNTQYF. CDR3 DNA: TGTGCCAGCAGCTTTGACAGGGCGTTCACGAATACGCAGTATTTT.

V and J are TRBV4-2 and TRBJ2-3; TRBD1 agrees at 8 bases. From germline, CDR1 is LGHNA and CDR2 YNFKEQ. CDR3 size: 14 residues. With V trimmed by 2 bases and J by 5 bases, 3 bases remained unmatched. The CDR3 nucleotides are TGTGCCAGCAGCCAAAGAACAGGGGGAGATACGCAGTATTTT. The encoded protein is CASSQRTGGDTQYF.

This clone was observed a single time. The J gene is TRBJ2-5, the V gene TRBV7-2; 7 nucleotides match TRBD2. V shed 3 bases, J shed 5 bases, and the junction held 9 bases outside the gene matches. The CDR3 has 15 residues. Germline V gene lookup returns CDR1 SGHTA and CDR2 FQGNSA. The CDR3 spells CASSFQLGEGETQYF. The CDR3 region has the DNA TGTGCCAGCAGCTTCCAACTAGGGGAGGGGGAGACCCAGTACTTC.

The V call is TRBV4-3, the J call TRBJ2-2; TRBD1 matches 8 bases. This CDR3 spans 15 amino acids. The trim removed 5 bases at V and 6 bases at J, leaving 8 bases unmatched. CDR1 and CDR2 from the germline V gene are LGHNA and YSLEER. CDR3 residues: CASSSRGTGAGELFF. CDR3 DNA: TGCGCCAGCAGCTCTCGAGGGACAGGCGCCGGGGAGCTGTTTTTT.

This rearrangement joins TRBV27 to TRBJ1-5, with a possible D match to TRBD1 (5 bases). From germline, CDR1 is MNHEY and CDR2 SMNVEV (reference sequence). The CDR3 extends over 16 amino acids. V lost 2 bases and J lost 3, with 14 bases in between. CDR3 loop: CASSLSAGGTNQPQHF. The CDR3 coding sequence is TGTGCCAGCAGTTTAAGTGCGGGGGGTACCAATCAGCCCCAGCATTTT.

The J gene is TRBJ2-7, the V gene TRBV6-5; D tentatively fits TRBD1 or TRBD2 (5 bases each). The CDR3 spans 13 residues. The V and J ends lost 2 bases and 7 bases respectively, with 12 bases between them. Germline V gene lookup returns CDR1 MNHEY and CDR2 SVGAGI. The CDR3 DNA follows: TGTGCCAGCAGTTACCGGGGCACTAGGGAGCAGTACTTC. Residues: CASSYRGTREQYF.

This clone appeared a few times. V usage is TRBV10-3 and J usage is TRBJ2-3, with 13 positions matching TRBD2. The CDR3 is 20 amino acids. V was pared by 3 bases and J by 0 bases, with 12 bases of the junction left unmatched. Germline V gene data show CDR1 as ENHRY and CDR2 as SYGVKD. This chain's CDR3 is CAISDPRWTSGGSSTDTQYF. Written as DNA, the CDR3 is TGTGCCATCAGTGACCCCCGCTGGACTAGCGGGGGCTCTAGCACAGATACGCAGTATTTT.

This clone turned up a few times. The chain has TRBV6-5 and TRBJ2-2, with no clear D. V lost 4 bases and J 1 base, leaving 4 bases between the germline ends. CDR3 length: 13 amino acids. Germline CDR1 and CDR2: MNHEY and SVGAGI. The CDR3 DNA sequence: TGTGCCAGCAGTTCTCAGAACACCGGGGAGCTGTTTTTT. Translated: CASSSQNTGELFF.

This sequence joins TRBV7-2 and TRBJ2-7; D remains ambiguous. The CDR3 length is 15 residues. The germline CDR1 and CDR2 sequences are SGHTA and FQGNSA. The germline V and J ends were trimmed by 3 bases and 3 bases, with 15 bases remaining between them. The CDR3 coding sequence is TGTGCCAGCAGCTTCAACCCGGGTCTTAACTACGAGCAGTACTTC. Residues: CASSFNPGLNYEQYF.

The chain employs TRBV6-6 and TRBJ2-1; D is uncertain. CDR3 size: 12 residues. With 2 bases removed from V and 5 bases from J, the gap between germline ends came to 4 bases. Germline CDR1 and CDR2: MNHNY and SVGAGI (reference sequence). CDR3 sequence reads: CASSYGNNEQFF. The CDR3 DNA follows: TGTGCCAGCAGTTACGGGAACAATGAGCAGTTCTTC.